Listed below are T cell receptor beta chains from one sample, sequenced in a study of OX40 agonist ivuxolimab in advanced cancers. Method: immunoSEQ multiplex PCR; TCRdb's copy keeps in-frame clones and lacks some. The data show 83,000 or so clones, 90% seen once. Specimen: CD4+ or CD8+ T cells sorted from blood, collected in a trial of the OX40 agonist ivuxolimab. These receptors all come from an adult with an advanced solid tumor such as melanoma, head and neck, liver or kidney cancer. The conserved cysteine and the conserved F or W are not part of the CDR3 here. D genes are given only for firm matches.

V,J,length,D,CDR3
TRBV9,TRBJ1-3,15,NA,ASSQTGTSSGGNTIY
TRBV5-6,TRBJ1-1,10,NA,ASSFVGTEAF
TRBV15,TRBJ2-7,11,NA,ATSREIRYEQY
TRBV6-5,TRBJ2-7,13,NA,ASSLWVGSSYEQY
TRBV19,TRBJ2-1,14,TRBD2,ASSIWAGGPYNEQF
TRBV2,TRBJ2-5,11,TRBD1,ASAGTEQETQY
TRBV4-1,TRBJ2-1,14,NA,ASSQGRAVQKDEQF
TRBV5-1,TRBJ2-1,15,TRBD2,ASSPRTSGRANGEQF
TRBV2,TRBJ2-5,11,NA,ASTTALRETQY
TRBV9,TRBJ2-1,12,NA,ASNFNSGAPEQF
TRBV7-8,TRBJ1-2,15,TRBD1,ASSLEGAGGINYGYT
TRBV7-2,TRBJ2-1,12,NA,ASSNKTGGNEQF
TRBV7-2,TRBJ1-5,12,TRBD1,ASRGQGFNQPQH
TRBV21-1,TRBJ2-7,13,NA,ASSNPQGPLYEQY
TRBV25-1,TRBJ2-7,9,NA,ASRERDEQY
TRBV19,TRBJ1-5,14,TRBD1,ASSTSGQGAHQPQH
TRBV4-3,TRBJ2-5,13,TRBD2,ASSGAAGGGETQY
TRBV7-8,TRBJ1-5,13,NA,ASSFQGSKTQPQH
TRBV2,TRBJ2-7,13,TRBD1,ASSTAGTVYYEQY
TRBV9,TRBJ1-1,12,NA,ASSVATTGPEAF
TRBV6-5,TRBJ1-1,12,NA,ASSNNGGYTEAF
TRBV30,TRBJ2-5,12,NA,AWSVDFKGETQY
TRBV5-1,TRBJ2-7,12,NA,ASSLGRGPYEQY
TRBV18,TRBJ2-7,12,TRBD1,ASSPGQGYYEQY
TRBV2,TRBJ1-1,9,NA,ASMVDAEAF
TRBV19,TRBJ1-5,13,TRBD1,ASSPWDREYQPQH
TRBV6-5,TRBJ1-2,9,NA,ASSNRVGYT
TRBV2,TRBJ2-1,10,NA,ASLEYYNEQF
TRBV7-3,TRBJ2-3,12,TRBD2,ASSLGVAGDTQY
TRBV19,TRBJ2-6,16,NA,ASSPHTPSQAGANVLT
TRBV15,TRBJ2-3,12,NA,ATTWAGGTDTQY
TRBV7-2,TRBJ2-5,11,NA,ASSRGTEETQY
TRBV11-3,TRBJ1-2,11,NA,ASSPAREGGYT
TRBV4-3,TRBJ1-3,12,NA,ASSQTDSGNTIY
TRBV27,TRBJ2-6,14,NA,ASSKGGGSGANVLT
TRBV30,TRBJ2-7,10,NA,AWSGHYYEQY
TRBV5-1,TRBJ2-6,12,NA,ASRMGSGANVLT
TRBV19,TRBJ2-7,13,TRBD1,ASSPGVTGGYEQY
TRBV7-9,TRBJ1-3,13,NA,ASSLVQGTGNTIY
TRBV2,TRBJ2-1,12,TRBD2,ASMREPAYNEQF
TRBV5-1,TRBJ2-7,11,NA,ASSTGSSYEQY
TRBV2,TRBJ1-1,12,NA,ASSRLNANTEAF
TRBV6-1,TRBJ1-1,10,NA,ASIDGYTEAF
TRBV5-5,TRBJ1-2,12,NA,ASSLTQATYGYT
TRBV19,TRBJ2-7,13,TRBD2,ASSVTSGTPYEQY
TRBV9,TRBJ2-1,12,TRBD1,ASSVGQGYNEQF
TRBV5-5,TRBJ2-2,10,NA,ASSYRAGELF
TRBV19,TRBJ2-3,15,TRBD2,ASSKWTSGRGTDTQY
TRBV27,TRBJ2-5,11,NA,ASSLRVGETQY
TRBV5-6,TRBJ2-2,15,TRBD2,ASSLPGLAPNTGELF
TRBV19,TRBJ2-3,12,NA,ASTVQGRTDTQY
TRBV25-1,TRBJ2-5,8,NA,ASYKETQY